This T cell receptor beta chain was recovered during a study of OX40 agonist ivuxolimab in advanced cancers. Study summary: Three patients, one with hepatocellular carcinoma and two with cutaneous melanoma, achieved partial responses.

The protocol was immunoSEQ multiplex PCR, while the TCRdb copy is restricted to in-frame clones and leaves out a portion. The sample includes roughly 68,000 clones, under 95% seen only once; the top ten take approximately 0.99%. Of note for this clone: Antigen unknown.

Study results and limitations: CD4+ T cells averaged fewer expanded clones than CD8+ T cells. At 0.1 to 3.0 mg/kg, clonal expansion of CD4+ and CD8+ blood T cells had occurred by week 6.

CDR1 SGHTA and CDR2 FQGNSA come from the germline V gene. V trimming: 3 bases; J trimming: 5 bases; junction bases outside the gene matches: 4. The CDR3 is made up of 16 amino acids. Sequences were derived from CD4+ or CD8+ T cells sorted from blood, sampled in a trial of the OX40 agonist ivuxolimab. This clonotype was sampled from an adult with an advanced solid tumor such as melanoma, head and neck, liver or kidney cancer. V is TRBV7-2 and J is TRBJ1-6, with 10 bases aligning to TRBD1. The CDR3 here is CASSLRTGGDNSPLHF. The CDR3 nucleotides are TGTGCCAGCAGCTTGCGGACAGGGGGGGATAATTCACCCCTCCACTTT.